This T cell receptor (beta chain) derives from a study of T cells after somatic rescue of genetic block. TCRdb's table, derived via immunoSEQ multiplex PCR, lists solely in-frame clones and lacks some. This sample has approximately 67,000 clones, with just over 90% found just once. Trimming at V came to 6 bases and at J to 9 bases, leaving 4 bases not matched to a gene. There are 13 residues in the CDR3. Germline CDR1 MNHEY, CDR2 SVGAGI. The source is a man aged 35 to 55. The chain joins TRBV6-5 to TRBJ2-1; the match to TRBD2 covers 11 bases. The sample consisted of peripheral blood mononuclear cells (PBMCs). The CDR3 here is CASRPTSGAEQFF. The DNA of the CDR3 is TGTGCCAGCAGGCCGACTAGCGGGGCTGAGCAGTTCTTC.